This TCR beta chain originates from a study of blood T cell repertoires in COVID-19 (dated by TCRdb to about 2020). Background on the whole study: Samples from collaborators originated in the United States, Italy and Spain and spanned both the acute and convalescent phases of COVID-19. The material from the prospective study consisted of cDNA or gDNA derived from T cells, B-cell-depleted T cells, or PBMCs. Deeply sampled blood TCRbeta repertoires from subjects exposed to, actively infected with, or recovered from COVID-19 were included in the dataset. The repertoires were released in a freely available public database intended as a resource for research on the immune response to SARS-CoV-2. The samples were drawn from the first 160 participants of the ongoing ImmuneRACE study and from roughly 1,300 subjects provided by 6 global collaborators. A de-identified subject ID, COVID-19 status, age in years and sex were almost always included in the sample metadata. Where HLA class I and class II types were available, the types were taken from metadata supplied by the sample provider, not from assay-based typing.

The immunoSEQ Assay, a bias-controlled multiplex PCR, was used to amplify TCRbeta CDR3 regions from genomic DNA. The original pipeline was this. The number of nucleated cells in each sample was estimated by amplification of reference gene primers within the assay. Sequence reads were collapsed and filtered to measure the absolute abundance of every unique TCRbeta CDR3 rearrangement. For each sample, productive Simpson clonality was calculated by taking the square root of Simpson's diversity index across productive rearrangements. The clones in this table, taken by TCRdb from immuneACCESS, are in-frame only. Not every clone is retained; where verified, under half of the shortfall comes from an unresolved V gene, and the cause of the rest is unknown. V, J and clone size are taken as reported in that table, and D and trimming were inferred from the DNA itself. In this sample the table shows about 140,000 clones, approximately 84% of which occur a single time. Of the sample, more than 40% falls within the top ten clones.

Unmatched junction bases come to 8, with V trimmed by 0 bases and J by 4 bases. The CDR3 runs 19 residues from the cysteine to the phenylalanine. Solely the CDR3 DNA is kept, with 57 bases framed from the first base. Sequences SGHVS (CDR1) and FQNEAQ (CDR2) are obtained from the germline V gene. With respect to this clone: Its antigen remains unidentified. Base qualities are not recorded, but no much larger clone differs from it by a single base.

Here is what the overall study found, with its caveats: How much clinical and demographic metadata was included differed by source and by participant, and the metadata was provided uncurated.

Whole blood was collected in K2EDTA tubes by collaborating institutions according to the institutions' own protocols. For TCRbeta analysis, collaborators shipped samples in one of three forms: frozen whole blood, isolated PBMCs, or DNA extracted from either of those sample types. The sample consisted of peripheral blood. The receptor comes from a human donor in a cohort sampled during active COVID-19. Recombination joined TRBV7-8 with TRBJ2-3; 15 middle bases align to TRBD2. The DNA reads TGTGCCAGCAGCTTAGCATACCGGACTAGCGGGGGGGCCGCAGATACGCAGTATTTT. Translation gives CASSLAYRTSGGAADTQYF.